This T cell receptor beta chain appears in the sequencing data of a study of response to subunit inactivated influenza vaccine. Study results and limitations: Each seasonal influenza vaccination recruits few new T cells, the authors suggested.

Germline V gene sequence: CDR1 DFQATT, CDR2 SNEGSKA (reference sequence). V was shortened by 3 bases and J by 1 base, with 9 bases between the two germline ends. This CDR3 is 13 amino acids long. TCRdb reanalysed the RT-PCR reads using MiXCR and keeps one entry per CDR3 protein. Of 400,000 to 650,000 distinct CDR3 sequences in the sample, approximately 7.8% were seen once. As concerns this clonotype: Its antigen is undetermined.

The chain employs TRBV20-1 and TRBJ1-2, with D tentatively TRBD1 (5 bases). Specimen: PBMCs from blood, collected roughly 24 months after vaccination. The receptor was isolated from a man aged 50 to 69 who received an inactivated influenza vaccine. CDR3 loop: CSASGQGNYGYTF. The CDR3 nucleotides are TGCAGTGCTAGTGGGCAGGGTAACTATGGCTACACCTTC.